These 12 T cell receptor beta chains came from one sample sequenced in a study of T cell clonality in common variable immunodeficiency. The study's findings and limits: Reportedly, TCR beta sequences from common variable immunodeficiency showed fewer deletions and N-nucleotide insertions.

The table came from immunoSEQ multiplex PCR; TCRdb's copy has only in-frame clones and leaves some out. In total the sample includes tens of thousands of clones, none of them seen once. No antigen has been identified for these receptors. Specimen: peripheral blood mononuclear cells. The receptors originated from a human donor with common variable immunodeficiency.

Concerning this clone itself: The CDR3 extends 3 residues past the end of the read, so its final part is completed from the germline J gene. The chain links TRBV2 to TRBJ2-1, with 8 bases that match TRBD1. Germline CDR1 SNHLY, CDR2 FYNNEI. The J segment lost 6 bases and the V segment lost 4 bases, leaving 8 bases of the junction unmatched. The CDR3 is made up of 15 amino acids. CDR3: CASSGSQGVGNEQFF. The part of the CDR3 DNA that was read is TGTGCCAGCAGTGGATCACAGGGGGTTGGCAATGAG.

This clone was counted between two and nine times. With the read ending 3 residues before the CDR3 end, the germline J gene is used to fill in that end. This chain joins TRBV7-2 and TRBJ1-2, with 7 bases aligning to TRBD1. Germline loops: CDR1 SGHTA, CDR2 FQGNSA. The CDR3 runs 14 residues. V dropped 5 bases and J dropped 5; count of bases not matched to a gene: 8. CDR3 loop: CASSPDRDSYGYTF. The sequenced part of the CDR3 DNA is TGTGCCAGCAGCCCTGACCGGGACAGTTATGGC.

This clone was detected ten times or more. The CDR3 goes on 3 residues after the read ends, and that part is filled in from the germline J gene. The chain links TRBV19 to TRBJ2-5, with TRBD2 as a possible D gene (5 bases). The germline V and J ends were trimmed by 5 bases and 4 bases, with 14 bases remaining between them. The V gene's germline CDR1 is LNHDA and CDR2 SQIVND (reference sequence). The CDR3 extends over 14 amino acids. The CDR3 protein is CASSGPGVPETQYF. The DNA read from the CDR3 is TGTGCCAGTAGTGGGCCCGGGGTTCCAGAGACC.

This clone has only a few counts. Partial CDR3 DNA: TGTGCCTGGATGCAGGGAAACTATGGC. It translates to CAWMQGNYG. The CDR3, in full, reads CAWMQGNYGYTF. The chain carries TRBV30 and TRBJ1-2, with a possible D match to TRBD1 (5 bases). The sequenced fragment ends 3 residues before the CDR3 boundary, so the rest is inferred from the germline J gene. The CDR3 spans 12 residues. The germline CDR1 and CDR2 sequences are GTSNPN and SVGIG (reference sequence). Between the trimmed V and J ends, which lost 4 bases and 2 bases, there was a span of 8 bases.

The part of the CDR3 DNA that was read is TGTGCCAGCACTCAGGACAAGGAAGAGACC. This sequence encodes CASTQDKEET. The complete CDR3 sequence is CASTQDKEETQYF. The J gene is TRBJ2-5, the V gene TRBV2, with TRBD1 as a possible D gene (5 bases). The read gets to within 3 residues of the CDR3 end, and the germline J gene fills in the rest. Trimming pared 7 bases from V and 3 bases from J, leaving 12 bases between. This CDR3 is 13 amino acids long. Germline V gene sequence: CDR1 SNHLY, CDR2 FYNNEI. The variable domain in full, completed from reference TRBV2 and TRBJ2-5, reads EPEVTQTPSHQVTQMGQEVILRCVPISNHLYFYWYRQILGQKVEFLVSFYNNEISEKSEIFDDQFSVERPDGSNFTLKIRSTKLEDSAMYFCASTQDKEETQYFGPGTRLLVL.

Of note for this clone: The CDR3 end falls 3 residues outside the read, so it is completed with the germline J gene. Other DNA variants within this sample encode the same CDR3. The chain links TRBV5-6 to TRBJ2-7, with D tentatively TRBD1 (5 bases). V shed 5 bases and J shed 5 bases, with 14 bases lying between them. The CDR3 loop spans 13 amino acids. Germline CDR1 is SGHDT and CDR2 is YYEEEE. The sequenced part of the CDR3 DNA is TGTGCCAGCAGACATGTCCAGGGTCACGAG. As protein: CASRHVQGHE. Given in full, the CDR3 is CASRHVQGHEQYF.

This clone has just a few counts. Read data end 3 residues before the CDR3 end; the end is taken from the germline J gene. The rearrangement links TRBV7-2 to TRBJ2-3; possibly TRBD2 for D (6 bases). The CDR3 loop spans 15 amino acids. Trimming cost V 5 bases and J 0 bases, with 12 bases left between them. Looked up from germline, CDR1 is SGHTA and CDR2 is FQGNSA. CDR3 residues: CASSLGDFSTDTQYF. CDR3 DNA, as far as it was read: TGTGCCAGCAGCCTCGGGGACTTTAGCACAGATACG.

This clone has just a few counts. The read comes to an end 3 residues before the CDR3 does, leaving the germline J gene to fill in the end. The chain links TRBV19 to TRBJ1-5; TRBD1 agrees at 8 bases. In germline, CDR1 is LNHDA, CDR2 SQIVND (reference sequence). The CDR3 extends over 14 amino acids. The junction had 3 bases not matched to a gene; V was cut back by 5 bases and J by 3 bases. Partial CDR3 DNA: TGTGCCAGTAGTTGGGGACAGGACAATCAGCCC. Translating it yields CASSWGQDNQP. The complete CDR3 sequence is CASSWGQDNQPQHF.

This clone appeared many times. The sequence runs out 3 residues before the end of the CDR3; the remainder is reconstructed from the germline J gene. The chain combines TRBV5-1 with TRBJ1-4; D is possibly TRBD1 (6 bases). Germline loops: CDR1 SGHRS, CDR2 YFSETQ. V was pared by 1 base and J by 7 bases, with 14 bases between. The CDR3 is made up of 15 amino acids. This chain's CDR3 is CASSLRTLQGEKLFF. The part of the CDR3 DNA that was read is TGCGCCAGCAGCTTGAGGACACTACAGGGTGAAAAA.

Notes on this clone: The observed sequence ends 3 residues before the CDR3 terminus, with the missing tail filled in from the germline J gene. The V gene is TRBV19, the J gene TRBJ2-7; TRBD2 matches at 8 bases. This CDR3 region has 15 residues. J lost 2 bases, V lost 3 bases, and 6 bases had no gene match. In germline, CDR1 is LNHDA, CDR2 SQIVND (reference sequence). CDR3 sequence reads: CASSIGTGGAYEQYF. Incomplete CDR3 DNA: TGTGCCAGTAGTATCGGGACGGGGGGGGCCTACGAG.

Remarks on this clone: The read comes to an end 3 residues before the CDR3 does, leaving the germline J gene to fill in the end. This sequence joins TRBV18 and TRBJ1-2; 7 nucleotides line up with TRBD1. CDR1 and CDR2 (germline): KGHSH, LQKENI. Losses at the gene ends were 0 bases for V and 4 bases for J; bases not matched to a gene: 14. CDR3 length: 18 amino acids. The DNA read from the CDR3 is TGTGCCAGCTCACCACCGCCGGAGACAGGGAACTACCCCTATGGC. Its protein is CASSPPPETGNYPYG. The whole CDR3 protein reads CASSPPPETGNYPYGYTF.

Details on this clone: The CDR3 end is not reached by the read, which stops 3 residues before it; the germline J gene fills it in. The chain has TRBV20-1 and TRBJ2-7; D perhaps matches TRBD1 (6 bases). There are 12 residues in the CDR3. Looked up from germline, CDR1 is DFQATT and CDR2 is SNEGSKA (reference sequence). The V end was cut by 5 bases, the J end by 5 bases, with 13 bases between. The sequenced CDR3 bases are TGCAGTGCTTTTGACAGGTCCAACGAG. Its protein is CSAFDRSNE. The entire CDR3 is CSAFDRSNEQYF.